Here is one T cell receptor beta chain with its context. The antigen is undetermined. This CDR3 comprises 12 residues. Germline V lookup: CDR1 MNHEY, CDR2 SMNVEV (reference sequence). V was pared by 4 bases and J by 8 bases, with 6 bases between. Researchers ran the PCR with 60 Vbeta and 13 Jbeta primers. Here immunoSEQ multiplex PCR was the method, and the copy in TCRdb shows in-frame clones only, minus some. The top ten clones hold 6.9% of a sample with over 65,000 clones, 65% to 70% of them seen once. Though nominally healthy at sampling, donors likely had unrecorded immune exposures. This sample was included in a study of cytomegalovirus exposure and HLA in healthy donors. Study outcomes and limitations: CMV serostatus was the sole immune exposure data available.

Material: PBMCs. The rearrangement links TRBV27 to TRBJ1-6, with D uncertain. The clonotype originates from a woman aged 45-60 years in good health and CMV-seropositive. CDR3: CASSYLDSPLHF. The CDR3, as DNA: TGTGCCAGCAGTTATCTCGATTCACCCCTCCACTTT.